These 32 T cell receptor beta chains share one sample of origin, sequenced in a study of blood T cell repertoires in COVID-19. This table comes from immunoSEQ multiplex PCR, and its TCRdb copy is limited to in-frame clones, with some not included. The sample has approximately 69,000 clones; 75% to 85% are singletons. The sample taken for sequencing was peripheral blood. The source is a woman in her sixties or seventies with acute or convalescent COVID-19.

V and J are TRBV28 and TRBJ2-1; 13 nucleotides align to TRBD2. Germline values: CDR1 MDHEN, CDR2 SYDVKM. J gave up 8 bases and V 4 bases, and 11 bases lay outside the gene matches. The CDR3 runs to 17 residues. CDR3 protein: CASSSPGTSGKAYEQFF. CDR3 DNA: TGTGCCAGCAGTTCCCCCGGGACTAGCGGGAAAGCATATGAGCAGTTCTTC.

The chain combines TRBV11-3 with TRBJ2-3; no definite D call. Trimming cost V 4 bases and J 9 bases, with 11 bases left between them. CDR3 length: 12 amino acids. Germline CDR1 SGHNT, CDR2 YENEEA. The CDR3, as DNA: TGTGCCAGCAGCTCCAGGCCCTACACGCAGTATTTT. Translated, it gives CASSSRPYTQYF.

Only one count was recorded for this clone. The chain has TRBV28 and TRBJ1-1, with unresolved D. CDR3 length: 13 amino acids. Germline values: CDR1 MDHEN, CDR2 SYDVKM. The CDR3 nucleotides read TGTGTCTCGGCAACCGGCGGGAACACTGAAGCTTTCTTT. Its translation: CVSATGGNTEAFF.

The chain combines TRBV13 with TRBJ1-6, with D possibly TRBD1 on 5 matching bases. V was clipped by 5 bases and J by 5 bases, with 28 bases between them. Germline-derived CDR1 and CDR2 are PRHDT and FYEKMQ (reference sequence). The CDR3 has 20 residues. For the CDR3, the DNA is TGTGCCAGCAGCGGAAGCAGGCGGGACGCTTCCAGTATCCATAATTCACCCCTCCACTTT. Encoded protein: CASSGSRRDASSIHNSPLHF.

The genes are TRBV5-1 and TRBJ1-4; D uncertain. V dropped 4 bases and J dropped 4 bases, with 17 bases sitting between them. CDR3 length equals 16 residues. The germline V gene encodes CDR1 SGHRS and CDR2 YFSETQ. The CDR3 bases are TGCGCCAGCAGCCAGGATATTAGAGTAATTAATGAAAAACTGTTTTTT. Amino acids: CASSQDIRVINEKLFF.

The CDR3 coding sequence is TGTGCCAGCCGACAGGGAAGTCAGCCCCAGCATTTT. As protein: CASRQGSQPQHF. The chain joins TRBV2 to TRBJ1-5; 7 bases fit TRBD1. From germline, CDR1 is SNHLY and CDR2 FYNNEI. V shed 8 bases, J shed 6 bases, and the junction held 4 bases outside the gene matches. CDR3 size: 12 residues.

This clone has only one observation. The chain has TRBV10-2 and TRBJ2-7; 9 bases line up with TRBD2. V shed 4 bases and J 3 bases; nucleotides not matched to a gene: 1. CDR3 length: 13 residues. Germline CDR1 WSHSY, CDR2 SAAADI. The CDR3 region is CASSGTSDYEQYF. The DNA for the CDR3 is TGCGCCAGCAGTGGGACTAGCGACTACGAGCAGTACTTC.

The V and J genes are TRBV19 and TRBJ1-3; TRBD1 matches 9 bases. This CDR3 comprises 17 residues. Germline lookup yields CDR1 LNHDA and CDR2 SQIVND (reference sequence). V shed 5 bases, J shed 1 base, and the junction held 9 bases outside the gene matches. CDR3 protein: CASSPPHRGRSGNTIYF. The CDR3 DNA follows: TGTGCCAGTAGTCCCCCACACAGGGGGCGGTCTGGAAACACCATATATTTT.

This chain joins TRBV11-3 and TRBJ2-5; maybe TRBD2 (5 bases). This CDR3 has 12 amino acids. Deletions cut 4 bases from V and 2 bases from J, with 5 bases between. Germline lookup yields CDR1 SGHNT and CDR2 YENEEA. The CDR3 sequence is CASSSGQETQYF. CDR3 sequence (DNA): TGTGCCAGCAGCTCGGGGCAAGAGACCCAGTACTTC.

The V call is TRBV5-1, the J call TRBJ2-5; TRBD2 matches 7 bases. Germline CDR1 is SGHRS and CDR2 is YFSETQ. This CDR3 has 14 residues. Trimming cost V 2 bases and J 1 base; bases outside gene matches: 2. CDR3 residues: CASSLLATQETQYF. Written as DNA, the CDR3 is TGCGCCAGCAGCTTACTAGCGACCCAAGAGACCCAGTACTTC.

V gene TRBV21-1 combines with J gene TRBJ2-1; TRBD2, as called in the table, went unchecked against the DNA. TRBV21-1 is a pseudogene. The CDR3 extends over 16 amino acids. The CDR3 loop reads CASSPTSGRRYNEQFF. CDR3 bases: TGTGCCAGCAGCCCAACTAGCGGCCGGCGGTACAATGAGCAGTTCTTC.

The chain combines TRBV5-1 with TRBJ2-4; 14 bases agree with TRBD2. The J segment lost 7 bases and the V segment lost 4 bases, leaving 13 bases of the junction unmatched. There are 18 residues in the CDR3. The germline CDR1 and CDR2 sequences are SGHRS and YFSETQ. CDR3 in amino acids: CASSRWGTSGSMGNIQYF. Here the CDR3 DNA reads TGCGCCAGCAGCAGGTGGGGGACTAGCGGGAGTATGGGGAACATTCAGTACTTC.

The count of this clone is one. The J gene is TRBJ1-3, the V gene TRBV6-6, with 7 positions matching TRBD1. The CDR3 has 14 residues. The germline V gene has CDR1 MNHNY and CDR2 SVGAGI (reference sequence). V gave up 6 bases and J gave up 4 bases; unmatched junction bases: 6. CDR3 sequence: CASRTGLAGNTIYF. The DNA for the CDR3 is TGTGCCAGCAGGACAGGGCTGGCGGGAAACACCATATATTTT.

This chain joins TRBV13 and TRBJ2-2, with 11 bases aligning to TRBD1. The V and J ends lost 0 bases and 4 bases, in that order; junction bases with no gene match: 1. The CDR3 contains 16 residues. CDR1 and CDR2 from the germline V gene are PRHDT and FYEKMQ (reference sequence). The CDR3 nucleotides are TGTGCCAGCAGCTTAGGGGACAGGGGGCGCACCGGGGAGCTGTTTTTT. Translated, it gives CASSLGDRGRTGELFF. The full variable domain, completed using reference TRBV13 and TRBJ2-2, is AAGVIQSPRHLIKEKRETATLKCYPIPRHDTVYWYQQGPGQDPQFLISFYEKMQSDKGSIPDRFSAQQFSDYHSELNMSSLELGDSALYFCASSLGDRGRTGELFFGEGSRLTVL.

This clone has more than one count but fewer than ten. The chain recombines TRBV7-8 with TRBJ2-2, with TRBD2 matching over 8 bases. CDR3 length: 16 residues. CDR1 is SGHVS, CDR2 FQNEAQ, per germline. V lost 7 bases and J lost 4; bases outside the gene matches: 11. The DNA of the CDR3 is TGTGCCAGCACCCTGGGGGTCGGGAGGGCCACCGGGGAGCTGTTTTTT. Protein sequence: CASTLGVGRATGELFF. Full variable domain (missing parts from reference TRBV7-8 and TRBJ2-2): GAGVSQSPRYKVAKRGQDVALRCDPISGHVSLFWYQQALGQGPEFLTYFQNEAQLDKSGLPSDRFFAERPEGSVSTLKIQRTQQEDSAVYLCASTLGVGRATGELFFGEGSRLTVL.

This clone was seen more than once but under ten times. The V gene is TRBV4-2, the J gene TRBJ1-5; D not resolved. This CDR3 is 17 amino acids long. Trimming left V 6 bases short and J 0 bases short, with 18 bases between. Germline CDR1 and CDR2: LGHNA and YNFKEQ. CDR3 sequence: CASSGDSTYYSNQPQHF. The CDR3 region has the DNA TGTGCCAGCAGTGGAGATAGCACATACTATAGCAATCAGCCCCAGCATTTT.

The gene calls are TRBV7-6 and TRBJ1-3, with a weak D call TRBD1 (6 bases). Germline values: CDR1 SGHVS, CDR2 FNYEAQ. This CDR3 contains 17 residues. V gave up 1 base and J gave up 0 bases, with 13 bases separating them. CDR3 in amino acids: CASSLVDSLSSGNTIYF. CDR3 nucleotide sequence: TGTGCCAGCAGCTTAGTGGACAGTCTGAGCTCTGGAAACACCATATATTTT.

The chain couples TRBV29-1 to TRBJ1-3, with 8 bases lining up with TRBD1. This CDR3 is built from 15 residues. Germline V lookup: CDR1 SQVTM, CDR2 ANQGSEA. The V segment lost 5 bases and the J segment 0 bases; nucleotides outside the gene matches: 6. CDR3 sequence reads: CSVRTGFSSGNTIYF. In DNA, the CDR3 is TGCAGCGTTAGGACAGGGTTCAGCTCTGGAAACACCATATATTTT.

The V call is TRBV5-3, the J call TRBJ2-3; 13 bases line up with TRBD2. TRBV5-3 is noted as an ORF with a role that remains uncertain. V was clipped by 5 bases and J by 5 bases; unmatched bases: 8. This CDR3 region has 16 residues. The CDR3: CARRPGLAGEIDTQYF. In nucleotides, the CDR3 is TGTGCCAGAAGGCCAGGACTAGCGGGAGAGATAGATACGCAGTATTTT.

The V gene is TRBV27, the J gene TRBJ1-5; D is ambiguous. The CDR3 is made up of 14 amino acids. Looked up from germline, CDR1 is MNHEY and CDR2 is SMNVEV (reference sequence). V lost 5 bases to trimming and J lost 0 bases, with 8 bases between them. This chain's CDR3 is CASSLKSSNQPQHF. The CDR3 bases are TGTGCCAGCAGTCTAAAAAGTAGCAATCAGCCCCAGCATTTT.

This clone came up a few times. The V gene is TRBV28, the J gene TRBJ2-3; maybe TRBD1 (6 bases). Germline V gene data show CDR1 as MDHEN and CDR2 as SYDVKM. The V and J ends lost 3 bases and 5 bases respectively, with 15 bases between them. The CDR3 runs to 15 residues. In DNA form, the CDR3 reads TGTGCCAGCAGTTTCAACAGGGATAATGGAGATACGCAGTATTTT. Translated, it gives CASSFNRDNGDTQYF.

The chain uses TRBV9 and TRBJ1-5, with TRBD1 matching over 9 bases. The V gene's germline CDR1 is SGDLS and CDR2 YYNGEE. The CDR3 consists of 14 residues. The junction had 1 base not matched to a gene; V was cut back by 3 bases and J by 3 bases. CDR3: CASSGTGVNQPQHF. CDR3 DNA: TGTGCCAGCAGCGGGACAGGGGTCAATCAGCCCCAGCATTTT.

This sequence joins TRBV7-9 and TRBJ1-3; no firm D call. The CDR3 has 16 amino acids. From germline, CDR1 is SEHNR and CDR2 FQNEAQ (reference sequence). V was shortened by 4 bases and J by 4 bases, with 17 bases between the two germline ends. Here the CDR3 reads CASSSPGSGRGNTIYF. Here the CDR3 DNA reads TGTGCCAGCAGCTCCCCAGGATCCGGAAGGGGAAACACCATATATTTT. The full variable domain, its missing parts supplied by reference TRBV7-9 and TRBJ1-3, is DTGVSQNPRHKITKRGQNVTFRCDPISEHNRLYWYRQTLGQGPEFLTYFQNEAQLEKSRLLSDRFSAERPKGSFSTLEIQRTEQGDSAMYLCASSSPGSGRGNTIYFGEGSWLTVV.

This chain connects TRBV4-1 to TRBJ2-7, with 9 bases aligning to TRBD1. Per the germline V gene, CDR1 is MGHRA and CDR2 is YSYEKL. CDR3 length: 14 amino acids. Unmatched junction bases numbered 8, after V lost 5 bases and J lost 6 bases. The CDR3 bases are TGCGCCAGCAGCTCGGGACAGGGACGTGGCGAGCAGTACTTC. This encodes CASSSGQGRGEQYF.

V usage is TRBV15 and J usage is TRBJ1-1; 8 nucleotides line up with TRBD1. From germline, CDR1 is LNHNV and CDR2 YYDKDF (reference sequence). This CDR3 has 15 amino acids. After removal of 0 bases from V and 3 bases from J, the junction contained 3 bases not matched to a gene. CDR3 loop: CATSRDPGQDTEAFF. CDR3 coding DNA: TGTGCCACCAGCAGAGATCCGGGACAGGACACTGAAGCTTTCTTT.

The chain couples TRBV27 to TRBJ2-7; D is unresolved. V gave up 3 bases and J gave up 1 base, with 7 bases separating them. The CDR3 sequence is 13 residues long. CDR1 is MNHEY and CDR2 is SMNVEV in the germline V gene (reference sequence). The CDR3 here is CASSLVGSYEQYF. The CDR3 nucleotides read TGTGCCAGCAGTTTGGTCGGTTCCTACGAGCAGTACTTC.

The chain couples TRBV28 to TRBJ2-3; TRBD2 matches 10 bases. Trimming at V came to 4 bases and at J to 6 bases, leaving 13 bases not matched to a gene. In germline, CDR1 is MDHEN, CDR2 SYDVKM. The CDR3 spans 17 residues. The CDR3 coding sequence is TGTGCCAGCAGTTCTCCCTCCGGGACTAGCGCAGGGGATACGCAGTATTTT. Amino acids: CASSSPSGTSAGDTQYF.

V gene TRBV7-9 combines with J gene TRBJ2-3, with TRBD2 identical over 14 bases. The CDR3 runs 16 residues. Trimming cost V 4 bases and J 2 bases; bases outside gene matches: 2. In germline, CDR1 is SEHNR, CDR2 FQNEAQ (reference sequence). The CDR3 sequence: CASSSGLAGATDTQYF. For the CDR3, the DNA is TGTGCCAGCAGCTCGGGACTAGCGGGGGCCACAGATACGCAGTATTTT.

The V gene is TRBV5-1, the J gene TRBJ1-5; no definite D call. Trimming removed 0 bases at V and 7 bases at J, with 5 bases between. This CDR3 has 12 residues. Germline loops: CDR1 SGHRS, CDR2 YFSETQ. In DNA form, the CDR3 reads TGCGCCAGCAGCTTGGCTACCCAGCCCCAGCATTTT. This translates into CASSLATQPQHF.

The CDR3 DNA is TGCGCCAGCAGCCAAGAGGACAGGGCGTCCTCCTACGAGCAGTACTTC. Translated: CASSQEDRASSYEQYF. This chain connects TRBV4-1 to TRBJ2-7, with 8 nucleotides matching TRBD1. Germline V gene data show CDR1 as MGHRA and CDR2 as YSYEKL. V lost 0 bases to trimming and J lost 0 bases; unmatched junction nucleotides: 4. This CDR3 spans 16 amino acids.

V is TRBV4-1 and J is TRBJ2-7; TRBD1 agrees at 10 bases. The CDR3 length is 16 residues. Germline CDR1 and CDR2: MGHRA and YSYEKL. The J segment lost 4 bases and the V segment lost 1 base, leaving 7 bases of the junction unmatched. CDR3: CASSQGPGQGFYEQYF. The CDR3 DNA sequence: TGCGCCAGCAGCCAAGGGCCGGGACAGGGGTTTTACGAGCAGTACTTC.

The CDR3 is CASPGGGQKDSNQPQHF. The CDR3 DNA sequence: TGTGCCAGCCCCGGGGGGGGACAGAAGGATAGCAATCAGCCCCAGCATTTT. The chain is built from TRBV28 and TRBJ1-5; 7 positions match TRBD1. Germline V gene sequence: CDR1 MDHEN, CDR2 SYDVKM. After removal of 8 bases from V and 0 bases from J, the junction contained 13 bases not matched to a gene. The CDR3 has 17 residues.